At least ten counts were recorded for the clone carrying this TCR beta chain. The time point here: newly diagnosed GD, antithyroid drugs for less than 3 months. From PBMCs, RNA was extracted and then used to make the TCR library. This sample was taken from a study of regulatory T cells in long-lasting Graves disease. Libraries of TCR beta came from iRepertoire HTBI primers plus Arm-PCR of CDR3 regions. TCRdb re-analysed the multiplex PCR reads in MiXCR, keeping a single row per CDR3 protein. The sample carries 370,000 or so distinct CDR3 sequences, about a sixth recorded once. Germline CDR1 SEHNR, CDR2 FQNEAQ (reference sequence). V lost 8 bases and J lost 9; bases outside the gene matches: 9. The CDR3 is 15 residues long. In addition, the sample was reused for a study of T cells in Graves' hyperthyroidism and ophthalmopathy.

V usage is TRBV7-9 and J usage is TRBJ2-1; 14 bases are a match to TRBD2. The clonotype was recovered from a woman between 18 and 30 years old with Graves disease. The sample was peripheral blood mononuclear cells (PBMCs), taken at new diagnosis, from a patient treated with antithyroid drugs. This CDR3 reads CASRYGTSGRAEQFF. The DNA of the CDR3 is TGTGCCAGCCGCTACGGGACTAGCGGGAGAGCTGAGCAGTTCTTC.